This entry lists 8 T cell receptor beta chains sequenced from one sample in a study of blood T cell repertoires in COVID-19. The data were produced by immunoSEQ multiplex PCR, yet TCRdb's version contains in-frame clones alone and is incomplete. The profile covers more than 55,000 clones, with about nine tenths appearing a single time and roughly 6.7% taken by the ten largest. The sequencing input was peripheral blood. Every receptor here comes from a woman in her 70s with acute or convalescent COVID-19.

The chain uses TRBV7-2 and TRBJ2-7; 7 bases are shared with TRBD2. Trimming at V came to 1 base and at J to 4 bases, leaving 7 bases not matched to a gene. Germline V gives CDR1 SGHTA, CDR2 FQGNSA. CDR3 length: 15 amino acids. DNA for the CDR3: TGTGCCAGCAGCTTAGACCCAGCGGGATTATACGAGCAGTACTTC. It is translated as CASSLDPAGLYEQYF.

Of note for this clone: Other nucleotide sequences in the sample specify the same CDR3. The chain has TRBV30 and TRBJ1-1; a weak D match, TRBD1 (5 bases). V lost 1 base and J lost 1, with 7 bases in between. Germline CDR1 reads GTSNPN; CDR2 reads SVGIG (reference sequence). The CDR3 sequence is 13 residues long. CDR3 protein: CAWSGGQNTEAFF. As DNA, the CDR3 is TGTGCCTGGAGTGGAGGACAGAACACTGAAGCTTTCTTT.

The chain uses TRBV5-1 and TRBJ2-5, with D tentatively TRBD2 (6 bases). CDR1 and CDR2 from the germline V gene are SGHRS and YFSETQ. The length of the CDR3 is 15 residues. The V end was cut by 3 bases, the J end by 3 bases, with 15 bases between. The CDR3 nucleotides read TGCGCCAGCAGCTACGGACTAACCACGAAAGAGACCCAGTACTTC. Protein sequence: CASSYGLTTKETQYF.

The chain couples TRBV15 to TRBJ2-7; 11 bases are a match to TRBD1. Germline lookup yields CDR1 LNHNV and CDR2 YYDKDF (reference sequence). The CDR3 spans 14 residues. Trimming removed 3 bases from V and 5 bases from J; junction bases left unmatched: 3. This CDR3 is CATSRRTGGNEQYF. The CDR3 nucleotides read TGTGCCACCAGCAGGAGGACAGGGGGCAACGAGCAGTACTTC. Full variable domain (rest looked up from reference TRBV15 and TRBJ2-7): DAMVIQNPRYQVTQFGKPVTLSCSQTLNHNVMYWYQQKSSQAPKLLFHYYDKDFNNEADTPDNFQSRRPNTSFCFLDIRSPGLGDTAMYLCATSRRTGGNEQYFGPGTRLTVT.

This chain joins TRBV24-1 and TRBJ2-5; TRBD1 is a possible D gene (5 bases). Germline V lookup: CDR1 KGHDR, CDR2 SFDVKD. The CDR3 sequence is 13 residues long. Trimming took 4 bases from V and 6 from J, leaving 11 bases between them. CDR3 residues: CATSDQGKQTQYF. The CDR3 coding sequence is TGTGCCACCAGTGACCAGGGCAAGCAGACCCAGTACTTC.

This clone came up a few times. The chain links TRBV3-1 (or the pseudogene TRBV3-2) to TRBJ2-7; a weak D match, TRBD2 (6 bases). The CDR3 contains 15 residues. Germline V lookup: CDR1 LGHDT, CDR2 YNNKEL (reference sequence). Trimming removed 1 base at V and 7 bases at J, with 17 bases between. As DNA, the CDR3 is TGTGCCAGCAGCCAAGTCCCCCTGCAGGGAGGTGAGCAGTACTTC. Its translation: CASSQVPLQGGEQYF.

The V gene is TRBV7-3, the J gene TRBJ2-7; 9 bases are shared with TRBD1. Trimming cost V 3 bases and J 2 bases; bases outside gene matches: 5. The CDR3 has 15 amino acids. Germline V lookup: CDR1 SGHTA, CDR2 FQGTGA. In DNA form, the CDR3 reads TGTGCCAGCAGCTTGACAGGGGGATCTCCCTACGAGCAGTACTTC. Translated, it gives CASSLTGGSPYEQYF.

V and J are TRBV7-8 and TRBJ1-1; D is undetermined. The V and J ends lost 3 bases and 5 bases respectively, with 10 bases between them. CDR1 is SGHVS and CDR2 is FQNEAQ in the germline V gene. The CDR3 is made up of 13 amino acids. The CDR3 here is CASSFEGFTEAFF. The CDR3 nucleotides read TGTGCCAGCAGCTTTGAGGGTTTTACTGAAGCTTTCTTT.